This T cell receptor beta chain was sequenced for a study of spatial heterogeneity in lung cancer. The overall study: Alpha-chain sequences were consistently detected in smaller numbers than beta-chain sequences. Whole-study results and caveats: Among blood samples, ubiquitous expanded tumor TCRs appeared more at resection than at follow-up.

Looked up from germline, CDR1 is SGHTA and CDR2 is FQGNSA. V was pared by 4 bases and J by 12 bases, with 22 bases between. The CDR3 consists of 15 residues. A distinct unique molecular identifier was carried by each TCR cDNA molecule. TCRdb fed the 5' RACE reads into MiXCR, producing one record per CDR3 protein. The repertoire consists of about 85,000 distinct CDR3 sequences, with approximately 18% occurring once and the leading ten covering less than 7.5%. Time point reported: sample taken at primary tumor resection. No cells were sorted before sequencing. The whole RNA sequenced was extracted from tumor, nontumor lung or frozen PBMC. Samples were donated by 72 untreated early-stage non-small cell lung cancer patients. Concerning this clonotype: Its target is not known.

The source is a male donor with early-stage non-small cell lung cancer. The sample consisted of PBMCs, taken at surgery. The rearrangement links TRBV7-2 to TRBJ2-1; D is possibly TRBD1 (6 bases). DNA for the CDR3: TGTGCCAGCAGCTCTAGCACCGCAGGGGCCACTGGGCAGTTCTTC. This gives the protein CASSSSTAGATGQFF.